This T cell receptor (beta chain) was sequenced during a study of blood T cells in healthy people across ages. This clonotype showed up just a few times. The CDR3 is 17 amino acids. Trimming shortened V by 0 bases and J by 0 bases, and 14 bases separated the two germline ends. CDR1 SGHRS and CDR2 YFSETQ come from the germline V gene. For the second PCR, which ran for about 7 to 11 cycles, a sample-barcoded 5' primer and a J-beta primer mix were used. TCRdb analysed the 5' RACE reads with MiXCR anew, one entry per CDR3 protein. The sample lists hundreds of thousands of distinct CDR3 sequences, roughly 20% seen once, with 3.5% to 4% in the top ten.

The chain couples TRBV5-1 to TRBJ2-3; D unresolved. This sequence was found in an older man in good health. Input material: blood. CDR3 nucleotide sequence: TGCGCCAGCAGCTTGGTCCAGGCGGCCGTTAGCACAGATACGCAGTATTTT. Translating gives CASSLVQAAVSTDTQYF.